Below are 22 T cell receptor beta chains sequenced from a single sample in a study of T cells in Graves' hyperthyroidism and ophthalmopathy. Amplification targeted TCR beta CDR3 regions from RNA transcripts. The TCR CDR3 first-round RT-PCR relied on the HTBI primer set. Using its own MiXCR run on the multiplex PCR reads, TCRdb lists one record per CDR3 protein. This sample yields approximately 700,000 distinct CDR3 sequences, of which roughly 15% are seen a single time; approximately 8.4% belongs to the top ten. The sequencing input was blood. These TCRs come from a man aged 18 to 29 with Graves' hyperthyroidism.

A word on this clonotype: A much bigger clone sits one base away, suggesting this may be a read error. This chain links TRBV18 with TRBJ1-1; D unclear. The CDR3 runs 13 residues. The V gene's germline CDR1 is KGHSH and CDR2 LQKENI. V was shortened by 10 bases and J by 6 bases, with 18 bases between the two germline ends. CDR3 in amino acids: CAIPGERGAEAFF. For the CDR3, the DNA is TGTGCCATCCCCGGGGAGCGCGGGGCTGAAGCTTTCTTT.

This clonotype was counted a few times. The rearrangement uses TRBV27 and TRBJ2-5; 7 bases map to TRBD2. This CDR3 has 15 residues. With V trimmed by 7 bases and J by 0 bases, 8 bases remained unmatched. Germline-derived CDR1 and CDR2 are MNHEY and SMNVEV (reference sequence). The CDR3 protein is CASNGGGSYQETQYF. CDR3 nucleotide sequence: TGTGCCAGCAATGGGGGAGGGAGCTACCAAGAGACCCAGTACTTC.

This clonotype has ten or more counts. This chain uses TRBV29-1 with TRBJ2-1; no reliable D call. Trimming removed 0 bases at V and 0 bases at J, with 3 bases between. The CDR3 extends over 13 amino acids. Looked up from germline, CDR1 is SQVTM and CDR2 is ANQGSEA. The CDR3 DNA is TGCAGCGTTGAAGACAGCTCCTACAATGAGCAGTTCTTC. This gives the protein CSVEDSSYNEQFF.

This clonotype was seen more than once but under ten times. The chain links TRBV20-1 to TRBJ1-5; 9 bases fit TRBD1. The CDR3 runs to 18 residues. V trimming: 3 bases; J trimming: 0 bases; junction bases outside the gene matches: 12. CDR1 and CDR2 from the germline V gene are DFQATT and SNEGSKA (reference sequence). CDR3 DNA sequence: TGCAGTGCTAGTAATGTCCGGGACAGGGTGTATAGCAATCAGCCCCAGCATTTT. Its protein product is CSASNVRDRVYSNQPQHF.

This clonotype was detected many times. The chain carries TRBV12-3 or TRBV12-4 and TRBJ1-1; no reliable D call. The CDR3 consists of 17 residues. V shed 1 base and J shed 1 base, with 16 bases lying between them. CDR3 DNA sequence: TGTGCCAGCAGTTTAGGACTGAGTTCGGCGGGGAACACTGAAGCTTTCTTT. Its protein is CASSLGLSSAGNTEAFF.

The sample holds many counts of this clonotype. The rearrangement links TRBV6-1 to TRBJ2-2; no reliable D call. The germline V and J ends were trimmed by 7 bases and 1 base, with 7 bases remaining between them. The CDR3 length is 13 residues. Germline CDR1 is MNHNS and CDR2 is SASEGT. In nucleotides, the CDR3 is TGTGCCAGCAAATGGGTGAACACCGGGGAGCTGTTTTTT. Amino acids: CASKWVNTGELFF.

This clonotype was found many times. CDR3 sequence reads: CASSSYGVTDTQYF. The CDR3 DNA is TGTGCCAGCAGCTCTTACGGGGTCACAGATACGCAGTATTTT. The chain recombines TRBV2 with TRBJ2-3, with D perhaps TRBD2 (5 bases). CDR3 size: 14 residues. Germline V CDR1 and CDR2: SNHLY, FYNNEI. Trimming stripped 6 bases from V and 2 bases from J, with 12 bases between.

The V call is TRBV18, the J call TRBJ1-2; D is possibly TRBD1 (5 bases). Trimming stripped 6 bases from V and 10 bases from J, with 15 bases between. This CDR3 has 12 amino acids. Per the germline V gene, CDR1 is KGHSH and CDR2 is LQKENI. Written as DNA, the CDR3 is TGTGCCAGCTCGCCCGCGGGGGATTACTACACCTTC. Translating gives CASSPAGDYYTF.

This clonotype has more than one count but fewer than ten. The CDR3 DNA follows: TGTGCCAGCAGCGCGGCAGGGGGCGCTTATGGAAATGAGCAGTTCTTC. Protein product: CASSAAGGAYGNEQFF. This chain connects TRBV7-3 to TRBJ2-1, with 8 nucleotides matching TRBD1. The junction had 13 bases not matched to a gene; V was cut back by 5 bases and J by 7 bases. The CDR3 length is 16 residues. Germline V gives CDR1 SGHTA, CDR2 FQGTGA.

This chain connects TRBV28 to TRBJ1-1, with 8 positions matching TRBD1. J lost 1 base, V lost 3 bases, and 7 bases had no gene match. The CDR3 has 16 residues. Germline V lookup: CDR1 MDHEN, CDR2 SYDVKM. CDR3 sequence (DNA): TGTGCCAGCAGTTTGGGGCAGGGGGCCGGGAACACTGAAGCTTTCTTT. Its protein product is CASSLGQGAGNTEAFF.

The genes are TRBV20-1 and TRBJ1-2; D unclear. The CDR3 is 14 amino acids. Germline CDR1 is DFQATT and CDR2 is SNEGSKA (reference sequence). Trimming stripped 0 bases from V and 8 bases from J, with 16 bases between. CDR3 in DNA: TGCAGTGCTAGAGATCTGGGGAGGGCTCGGGGCTACACCTTC. Its protein product is CSARDLGRARGYTF.

Remarks on this clonotype: A read error may explain this, as a much larger clone is one base away. This chain uses TRBV30 with TRBJ1-6; D remains unclear. This CDR3 comprises 12 residues. From germline, CDR1 is GTSNPN and CDR2 SVGIG (reference sequence). The CDR3 DNA follows: TGTGCCCTAGATATGGGGAATTCACCCCCCCACTTT. Amino acids: CALDMGNSPPHF.

The CDR3 DNA is TGTGCCAGTAGGCGACCCGCCCAGGATTCACCCCTCCACTTT. This codes for CASRRPAQDSPLHF. J is TRBJ1-6 and V is TRBV19, with D unresolved. Trimming pared 6 bases from V and 8 bases from J, leaving 14 bases between. The CDR3 covers 14 residues. Germline-derived CDR1 and CDR2 are LNHDA and SQIVND (reference sequence).

J is TRBJ1-5 and V is TRBV20-1; the match to TRBD1 covers 8 bases. With 6 bases clipped from V and 1 base from J, the junction kept 17 bases outside the gene matches. The length of the CDR3 is 18 residues. The germline CDR1 and CDR2 sequences are DFQATT and SNEGSKA (reference sequence). The DNA of the CDR3 is TGCAGTGCAGTAATACGTGACAGGGGAGTTCTAAGCAATCAGCCCCAGCATTTT. Translated: CSAVIRDRGVLSNQPQHF.

This clonotype was seen a handful of times. The chain links TRBV7-9 to TRBJ2-5; TRBD1 might be the D (6 bases). Germline V gene data show CDR1 as SEHNR and CDR2 as FQNEAQ (reference sequence). Trimming shortened V by 2 bases and J by 4 bases, and 17 bases separated the two germline ends. The CDR3 spans 16 residues. The CDR3 DNA is TGTGCCAGCAGCTTACCGTCGGGCAGGGGTGGAGAGACCCAGTACTTC. Its protein product is CASSLPSGRGGETQYF.

This clonotype was recorded at least ten times. The J gene is TRBJ2-1, the V gene TRBV7-9; D remains ambiguous. The CDR3 has 12 residues. The ends were cut back, 8 bases at V and 9 bases at J, with 14 bases in the middle. Germline CDR1 and CDR2: SEHNR and FQNEAQ (reference sequence). CDR3 residues: CASSQGGTEQFF. The CDR3 DNA reads as TGTGCCAGCTCCCAAGGTGGTACTGAGCAGTTCTTC. Combining the CDR3 with reference TRBV7-9 and TRBJ2-1 gives the whole variable domain DTGVSQNPRHKITKRGQNVTFRCDPISEHNRLYWYRQTLGQGPEFLTYFQNEAQLEKSRLLSDRFSAERPKGSFSTLEIQRTEQGDSAMYLCASSQGGTEQFFGPGTRLTVL.

This clonotype appeared many times. The chain employs TRBV28 and TRBJ1-1; D not certain. The CDR3 runs to 14 residues. In germline, CDR1 is MDHEN, CDR2 SYDVKM. V lost 6 bases, J lost 3 bases, and 14 bases lay in between. The chain's CDR3 is CASRPRLGYTEAFF. CDR3 sequence (DNA): TGTGCCAGCAGGCCGCGGTTGGGGTACACTGAAGCTTTCTTT.

This clonotype was observed at least ten times. This sequence joins TRBV12-3 or TRBV12-4 and TRBJ2-3; the D is unclear. This CDR3 has 14 amino acids. Trimming removed 3 bases from V and 0 bases from J, with 7 bases in between. As DNA, the CDR3 is TGTGCCAGCAGTTTCAGCGCTAGCACAGATACGCAGTATTTT. Its translation is CASSFSASTDTQYF.

This clonotype was seen repeatedly, ten times or more. This chain uses TRBV27 with TRBJ1-2; tentative D call: TRBD1 (5 bases). Germline V CDR1 and CDR2: MNHEY, SMNVEV (reference sequence). V was cut by 4 bases and J by 8 bases, with 14 bases left in between. This CDR3 region has 13 residues. CDR3 loop: CASSSGRVQGYTF. In DNA form, the CDR3 reads TGTGCCAGCAGTTCAGGCAGGGTGCAAGGCTACACCTTC.

This clonotype was seen repeatedly, ten times or more. This chain uses TRBV7-8 with TRBJ2-5; weak D call: TRBD2 (5 bases). This CDR3 region has 13 residues. The V end lost 5 bases, the J end lost 5 bases, and 12 bases lay between the germline ends. The V gene's germline CDR1 is SGHVS and CDR2 FQNEAQ. CDR3 amino acids: CASSLGLRETQYF. The DNA of the CDR3 is TGTGCCAGCAGCCTTGGACTGAGGGAGACCCAGTACTTC.

This clonotype was recorded many times. The V gene is TRBV20-1, the J gene TRBJ1-2; D is unresolved. Germline CDR1 is DFQATT and CDR2 is SNEGSKA (reference sequence). V was pared by 3 bases and J by 1 base, with 9 bases between. The length of the CDR3 is 13 residues. CDR3 nucleotides: TGCAGTGCTAGGAGGACTGATAACTATGGCTACACCTTC. Encoded protein: CSARRTDNYGYTF.

This clonotype was observed a handful of times. The CDR3 DNA follows: TGTGCCAGCAGCCGGGGGGGACCCACCGGGGAGCTGTTTTTT. Its protein product is CASSRGGPTGELFF. The chain carries TRBV2 and TRBJ2-2; TRBD2 matches at 8 bases. Germline V CDR1 and CDR2: SNHLY, FYNNEI. The CDR3 runs to 14 residues. Unmatched junction bases numbered 4, after V lost 6 bases and J lost 4 bases.